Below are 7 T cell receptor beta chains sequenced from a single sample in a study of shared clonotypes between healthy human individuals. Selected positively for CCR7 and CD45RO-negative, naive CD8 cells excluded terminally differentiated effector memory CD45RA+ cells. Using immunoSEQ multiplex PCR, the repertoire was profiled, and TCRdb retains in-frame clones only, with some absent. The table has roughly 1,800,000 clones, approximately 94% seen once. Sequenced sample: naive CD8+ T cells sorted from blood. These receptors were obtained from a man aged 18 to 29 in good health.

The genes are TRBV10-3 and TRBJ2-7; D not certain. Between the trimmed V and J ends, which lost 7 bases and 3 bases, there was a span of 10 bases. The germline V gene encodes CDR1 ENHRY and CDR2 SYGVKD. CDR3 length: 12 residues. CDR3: CAIKDPGYEQYF. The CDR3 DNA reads TGTGCCATCAAGGACCCCGGCTACGAGCAGTACTTC.

CDR3 in amino acids: CASSLVGEPEQYF. DNA for the CDR3: TGTGCCAGCAGCTTAGTAGGAGAGCCCGAGCAGTACTTC. The chain carries TRBV11-2 and TRBJ2-7; D gene unclear. CDR1 is SGHAT and CDR2 is FQNNGV in the germline V gene. Trimming pared 1 base from V and 6 bases from J, leaving 10 bases between. The CDR3 runs to 13 residues.

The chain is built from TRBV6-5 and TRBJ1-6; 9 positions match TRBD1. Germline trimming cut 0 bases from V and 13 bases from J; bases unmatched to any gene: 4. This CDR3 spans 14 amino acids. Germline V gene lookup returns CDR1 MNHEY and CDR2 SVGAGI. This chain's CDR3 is CASSYSGQGSPLHF. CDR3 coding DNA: TGTGCCAGCAGTTACTCGGGACAGGGCTCTCCCCTCCACTTT.

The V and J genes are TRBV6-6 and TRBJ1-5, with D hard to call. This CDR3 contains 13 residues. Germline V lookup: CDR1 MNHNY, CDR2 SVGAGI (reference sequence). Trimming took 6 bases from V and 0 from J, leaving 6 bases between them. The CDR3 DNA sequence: TGTGCCAGCAGGGATAATAGCAATCAGCCCCAGCATTTT. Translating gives CASRDNSNQPQHF.

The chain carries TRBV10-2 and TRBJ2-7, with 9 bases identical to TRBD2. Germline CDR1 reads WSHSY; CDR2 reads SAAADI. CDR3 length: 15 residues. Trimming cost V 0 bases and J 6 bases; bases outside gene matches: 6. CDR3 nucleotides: TGCGCCAGCAGTGAGTCAGGGACTAGCTCTTTCGAGCAGTACTTC. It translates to CASSESGTSSFEQYF.

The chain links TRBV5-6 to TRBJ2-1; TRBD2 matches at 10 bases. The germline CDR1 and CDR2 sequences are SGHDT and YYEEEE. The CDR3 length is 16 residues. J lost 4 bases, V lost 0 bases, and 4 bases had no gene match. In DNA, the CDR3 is TGTGCCAGCAGCTTGGGACTAGCGGGCAGGTACAATGAGCAGTTCTTC. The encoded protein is CASSLGLAGRYNEQFF.

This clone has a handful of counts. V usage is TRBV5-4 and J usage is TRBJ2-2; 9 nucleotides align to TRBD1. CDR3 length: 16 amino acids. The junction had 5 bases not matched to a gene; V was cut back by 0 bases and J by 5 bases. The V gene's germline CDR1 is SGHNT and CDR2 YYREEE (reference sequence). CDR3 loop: CASSLAGTGRTGELFF. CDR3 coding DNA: TGTGCCAGCAGCTTGGCCGGGACAGGGAGGACCGGGGAGCTGTTTTTT.